Following are 29 T cell receptor beta chains from one sample sequenced in a study of OX40 agonist ivuxolimab in advanced cancers. Generated by immunoSEQ multiplex PCR, the TCRdb table keeps only in-frame clones and is missing some. Altogether tens of thousands of clones are present, roughly 77% being singletons, with the ten largest covering less than 20%. This specimen was CD4+ or CD8+ T cells sorted from blood, taken in a trial of the OX40 agonist ivuxolimab. The receptors here all came from an adult with an advanced solid tumor such as melanoma, head and neck, liver or kidney cancer.

This clone has just a few counts. This CDR3 is CASSLTGIYTGELFF. The CDR3 nucleotides read TGTGCCAGCAGCTTGACAGGAATTTACACCGGGGAGCTGTTTTTT. This chain connects TRBV5-6 to TRBJ2-2, with TRBD1 as a possible D gene (5 bases). The CDR3 consists of 15 residues. V dropped 1 base and J dropped 3 bases, with 10 bases sitting between them. Germline V CDR1 and CDR2: SGHDT, YYEEEE. Full variable domain (missing parts from reference TRBV5-6 and TRBJ2-2): DAGVTQSPTHLIKTRGQQVTLRCSPKSGHDTVSWYQQALGQGPQFIFQYYEEEERQRGNFPDRFSGHQFPNYSSELNVNALLLGDSALYLCASSLTGIYTGELFFGEGSRLTVL.

The J gene is TRBJ2-1, the V gene TRBV30; 9 nucleotides align to TRBD2. Germline V lookup: CDR1 GTSNPN, CDR2 SVGIG (reference sequence). With V trimmed by 8 bases and J by 3 bases, 8 bases remained unmatched. There are 14 residues in the CDR3. The CDR3 bases are TGTGCCGGAAAAGCGGGGGGCGGCTACAATGAGCAGTTCTTC. Its translation: CAGKAGGGYNEQFF.

V usage is TRBV28 and J usage is TRBJ1-1, with D possibly TRBD1 on 6 matching bases. Trimming removed 8 bases at V and 9 bases at J, with 13 bases between. Germline CDR1 reads MDHEN; CDR2 reads SYDVKM. CDR3 size: 11 residues. The CDR3 coding sequence is TGTGCCAGCTGGTCCGGGACAAAAGCTTTCTTT. Residues: CASWSGTKAFF.

The rearrangement uses TRBV4-1 and TRBJ1-5; possible D gene TRBD1, 5 bases. CDR1 MGHRA and CDR2 YSYEKL come from the germline V gene. This CDR3 has 16 residues. V was trimmed by 0 bases and J by 5 bases, leaving 14 bases between them. DNA of the CDR3: TGCGCCAGCAGCCAAGAGCCGGCGCAGGGCCATCAGCCCCAGCATTTT. Translated, it gives CASSQEPAQGHQPQHF.

The V gene is TRBV6-6, the J gene TRBJ2-5; D perhaps matches TRBD2 (5 bases). The CDR3 contains 15 residues. Trimming shortened V by 0 bases and J by 5 bases, and 13 bases separated the two germline ends. Germline CDR1 MNHNY, CDR2 SVGAGI (reference sequence). The CDR3 DNA follows: TGTGCCAGCAGTTACTCGATGGGGTCGGGGGAGACCCAGTACTTC. Encoded protein: CASSYSMGSGETQYF.

The chain combines TRBV29-1 with TRBJ1-4; tentative D call: TRBD1 (5 bases). This CDR3 region has 12 residues. Germline CDR1 SQVTM, CDR2 ANQGSEA. The V and J ends lost 4 bases and 7 bases respectively, with 10 bases between them. The CDR3: CSVVGEGEKLFF. CDR3 sequence (DNA): TGCAGCGTTGTGGGGGAGGGTGAAAAACTGTTTTTT.

The V and J genes are TRBV4-1 and TRBJ2-7; D is possibly TRBD2 (6 bases). CDR3 length equals 17 residues. V lost 0 bases and J lost 0, with 15 bases in between. Germline CDR1 is MGHRA and CDR2 is YSYEKL. The CDR3 sequence: CASSQEGAGSFSYEQYF. CDR3 coding DNA: TGCGCCAGCAGCCAAGAAGGTGCGGGATCTTTCTCCTACGAGCAGTACTTC.

The rearrangement links TRBV9 to TRBJ1-4; 7 bases line up with TRBD1. This CDR3 region has 13 residues. CDR1 SGDLS and CDR2 YYNGEE come from the germline V gene. V shed 3 bases and J 13 bases; nucleotides not matched to a gene: 9. The CDR3 DNA sequence: TGTGCCAGCAGCGGTAGCCTTGGGACAGCACTGTTTTTT. Translating it yields CASSGSLGTALFF.

V and J are TRBV15 and TRBJ1-3, with a tentative D call TRBD1 (5 bases). This CDR3 region has 16 residues. Germline CDR1 LNHNV, CDR2 YYDKDF (reference sequence). The ends were cut back, 0 bases at V and 3 bases at J, with 12 bases in the middle. CDR3: CATSRDLTGYGNTIYF. The CDR3 DNA follows: TGTGCCACCAGCAGAGATCTAACAGGTTATGGAAACACCATATATTTT.

This clone has a handful of counts. The chain carries TRBV18 and TRBJ2-1; perhaps TRBD1 as D (5 bases). This CDR3 is 14 amino acids long. V was pared by 1 base and J by 3 bases, with 7 bases between. CDR1 and CDR2 (germline): KGHSH, LQKENI. CDR3 amino acids: CASSPHRFYNEQFF. The CDR3 coding sequence is TGTGCCAGCTCACCACACAGGTTCTACAATGAGCAGTTCTTC.

V is TRBV7-6 and J is TRBJ1-1; a possible D gene is TRBD1 (6 bases). In germline, CDR1 is SGHVS, CDR2 FNYEAQ. Trimming removed 2 bases at V and 2 bases at J, with 12 bases between. The CDR3 sequence is 15 residues long. The CDR3 DNA is TGTGCCAGCAGCTTATTTTCAGGGACAAACACTGAAGCTTTCTTT. It encodes CASSLFSGTNTEAFF. The variable domain in full, completed from reference TRBV7-6 and TRBJ1-1, reads GAGVSQSPRYKVTKRGQDVALRCDPISGHVSLYWYRQALGQGPEFLTYFNYEAQQDKSGLPNDRFSAERPEGSISTLTIQRTEQRDSAMYRCASSLFSGTNTEAFFGQGTRLTVV.

The chain couples TRBV7-3 to TRBJ1-5, with 7 bases lining up with TRBD1. CDR1 and CDR2 from the germline V gene are SGHTA and FQGTGA. This CDR3 spans 15 amino acids. Trimming at V came to 7 bases and at J to 0 bases, leaving 6 bases not matched to a gene. This CDR3 reads CASTPGTASNQPQHF. CDR3 nucleotides: TGTGCCAGCACCCCGGGGACAGCTAGCAATCAGCCCCAGCATTTT.

This chain connects TRBV29-1 to TRBJ2-3; 8 bases fit TRBD2. Trimming took 4 bases from V and 6 from J; bases not matched to a gene: 9. Germline V gives CDR1 SQVTM, CDR2 ANQGSEA. The length of the CDR3 is 14 residues. DNA for the CDR3: TGCAGCGTTGTTCTCCGGCGACTAGCGGATACGCAGTATTTT. It yields the protein CSVVLRRLADTQYF.

The V gene is TRBV27, the J gene TRBJ2-7; D not certain. V lost 0 bases and J lost 2, with 5 bases in between. The CDR3 loop spans 13 amino acids. Germline V gene lookup returns CDR1 MNHEY and CDR2 SMNVEV (reference sequence). The DNA for the CDR3 is TGTGCCAGCAGTTTATCCCGCCCCTACGAGCAGTACTTC. Translated: CASSLSRPYEQYF.

This clone was counted once. The CDR3 here is CASSEWSDTPVYEQYF. CDR3 nucleotides: TGTGCCAGCAGTGAATGGAGCGACACGCCGGTCTACGAGCAGTACTTC. The genes are TRBV6-1 and TRBJ2-7; D gene unclear. V lost 2 bases and J 3 bases, leaving 17 bases between the germline ends. The CDR3 sequence is 16 residues long. Germline assignment: CDR1 MNHNS and CDR2 SASEGT.

This chain uses TRBV9 with TRBJ1-3; D gene unclear. In germline, CDR1 is SGDLS, CDR2 YYNGEE. V dropped 2 bases and J dropped 0 bases, with 9 bases sitting between them. The CDR3 runs to 15 residues. The CDR3 nucleotides are TGTGCCAGCAGCGTGTCAGGCGGCTCTGGAAACACCATATATTTT. Protein: CASSVSGGSGNTIYF.

The genes are TRBV7-3 and TRBJ2-3; D not resolved. The CDR3 is 16 amino acids. CDR1 is SGHTA, CDR2 FQGTGA, per germline. The V and J ends lost 4 bases and 5 bases respectively, with 19 bases between them. The CDR3 spells CASSSPAIGSLDTQYF. The CDR3 coding sequence is TGTGCCAGCAGCTCTCCCGCTATAGGGTCCCTAGATACGCAGTATTTT.

V is TRBV19 and J is TRBJ1-6, with D maybe TRBD1 (5 bases). Germline CDR1 reads LNHDA; CDR2 reads SQIVND (reference sequence). CDR3 length equals 14 residues. V lost 11 bases to trimming and J lost 2 bases, with 13 bases between them. The CDR3 spells CASEGRAYNSPLHF. CDR3 DNA: TGTGCCTCGGAGGGCAGGGCCTATAATTCACCCCTCCACTTT.

The CDR3 coding sequence is TGTGCCACCAGCAGAGTTCCCGGGACCCAGTACTTC. Its translation: CATSRVPGTQYF. The chain carries TRBV15 and TRBJ2-5; no reliable D call. The CDR3 contains 12 residues. CDR1 is LNHNV, CDR2 YYDKDF, per germline (reference sequence). Between the trimmed V and J ends, which lost 1 base and 7 bases, there was a span of 7 bases. The variable domain in full, completed from reference TRBV15 and TRBJ2-5, reads DAMVIQNPRYQVTQFGKPVTLSCSQTLNHNVMYWYQQKSSQAPKLLFHYYDKDFNNEADTPDNFQSRRPNTSFCFLDIRSPGLGDTAMYLCATSRVPGTQYFGPGTRLLVL.

V gene TRBV25-1 combines with J gene TRBJ2-1; D gene uncertain. Germline V CDR1 and CDR2: MGHDK, SYGVNS. The CDR3 totals 13 residues. V was clipped by 6 bases and J by 1 base, with 7 bases between them. The CDR3 loop reads CASRDPSYNEQFF. CDR3 DNA sequence: TGTGCCAGCAGGGACCCATCCTACAATGAGCAGTTCTTC. The variable domain in full, completed from reference TRBV25-1 and TRBJ2-1, reads EADIYQTPRYLVIGTGKKITLECSQTMGHDKMYWYQQDPGMELHLIHYSYGVNSTEKGDLSSESTVSRIRTEHFPLTLESARPSHTSQYLCASRDPSYNEQFFGPGTRLTVL.

This clone was seen just once. This chain uses TRBV7-9 with TRBJ1-6; D uncertain. The CDR3 is 14 residues long. The V gene lost 6 bases and the J gene lost 7 bases, with 13 bases spanning the gap. Germline V lookup: CDR1 SEHNR, CDR2 FQNEAQ (reference sequence). This CDR3 is CASRPSTKNSPLHF. In DNA, the CDR3 is TGTGCCAGCAGACCTTCAACCAAAAATTCACCCCTCCACTTT.

This chain links TRBV28 with TRBJ1-4; D possibly corresponds to TRBD1 (6 bases). This CDR3 spans 12 amino acids. From germline, CDR1 is MDHEN and CDR2 SYDVKM. V dropped 6 bases and J dropped 8 bases, with 10 bases sitting between them. CDR3 sequence reads: CASRQGNEKLFF. CDR3 nucleotides: TGTGCCAGCAGACAGGGAAACGAAAAACTGTTTTTT.

The J gene is TRBJ1-1, the V gene TRBV6-1; the D is unclear. Trimming took 0 bases from V and 5 from J, leaving 10 bases between them. Germline-derived CDR1 and CDR2 are MNHNS and SASEGT. The CDR3 length is 14 residues. CDR3 amino acids: CASSEAPGLTEAFF. In DNA form, the CDR3 reads TGTGCCAGCAGTGAAGCACCCGGTTTGACTGAAGCTTTCTTT.

CDR3 sequence (DNA): TGTGCCAGCAGAGACAGGGGTTGGGCAGATACGCAGTATTTT. Its translation is CASRDRGWADTQYF. This sequence joins TRBV6-1 and TRBJ2-3, with 8 nucleotides matching TRBD1. This CDR3 contains 14 residues. CDR1 MNHNS and CDR2 SASEGT come from the germline V gene. After removal of 6 bases from V and 4 bases from J, the junction contained 6 bases not matched to a gene.

The CDR3 is CASRTGGGAGELFF. The DNA of the CDR3 is TGTGCCAGCAGGACAGGCGGTGGGGCCGGGGAGCTGTTTTTT. The chain links TRBV27 to TRBJ2-2, with D perhaps matching TRBD1 (6 bases). The CDR3 length is 14 residues. Germline CDR1 is MNHEY and CDR2 is SMNVEV (reference sequence). With 6 bases removed from V and 6 bases from J, the gap between germline ends came to 14 bases.

The count of this clone is one. V and J are TRBV5-4 and TRBJ2-5; possible D gene TRBD1, 6 bases. The CDR3 has 12 residues. V was trimmed by 5 bases and J by 5 bases, leaving 10 bases between them. Germline-derived CDR1 and CDR2 are SGHNT and YYREEE (reference sequence). Here the CDR3 reads CASRGGSETQYF. The CDR3 DNA is TGTGCCAGCAGAGGGGGATCGGAGACCCAGTACTTC.

The chain couples TRBV7-9 to TRBJ1-2; no clear D gene. The ends were cut back, 3 bases at V and 8 bases at J, with 10 bases in the middle. The CDR3 runs to 12 residues. Germline CDR1 reads SEHNR; CDR2 reads FQNEAQ (reference sequence). CDR3 sequence reads: CASSLTTGGYTF. The DNA of the CDR3 is TGTGCCAGCAGCTTGACGACGGGAGGCTACACCTTC.

The rearrangement uses TRBV27 and TRBJ2-3; D is unclear. Germline values: CDR1 MNHEY, CDR2 SMNVEV (reference sequence). This CDR3 has 14 residues. V lost 3 bases, J lost 0 bases, and 7 bases lay in between. The CDR3 loop reads CASSFIPSTDTQYF. DNA of the CDR3: TGTGCCAGCAGTTTTATCCCAAGCACAGATACGCAGTATTTT.

The V gene is TRBV5-1, the J gene TRBJ2-4, with 7 bases identical to TRBD2. The CDR3 has 16 amino acids. In germline, CDR1 is SGHRS, CDR2 YFSETQ. The V segment lost 0 bases and the J segment 6 bases; nucleotides outside the gene matches: 9. The CDR3 loop is CASSLVGGPLRNIQYF. DNA of the CDR3: TGCGCCAGCAGCTTGGTGGGAGGGCCACTGAGAAACATTCAGTACTTC.